This passage covers 22 T cell receptor beta chains from one sample sequenced in a study of CD8 T cells in Susac syndrome. Reverse transcription of about 0.5 to 1 ug RNA used random hexamers. MiXCR was run by TCRdb on the immunoSEQ multiplex PCR reads, yielding one entry per CDR3 protein. Among about 150,000 distinct CDR3 sequences listed, around 90% were seen once. Specimen: CD4+ T cells from PBMCs. Receptor source: a human donor in good health.

To note about this clonotype: The junction departs from the called germline gene at one end, perhaps through a read error. The chain couples TRBV4-1 to TRBJ1-2; 8 nucleotides line up with TRBD1. Looked up from germline, CDR1 is MGHRA and CDR2 is YSYEKL. This CDR3 is built from 16 residues. CDR3 sequence reads: CASGQPDRAISYGYTF. Here the CDR3 DNA reads TGCGCCAGCGGCCAACCGGACAGGGCGATCAGCTATGGCTACACCTTC.

This clonotype was detected only once. This chain connects TRBV5-1 to TRBJ2-6; TRBD2 is a possible D gene (5 bases). The V and J ends lost 0 bases and 0 bases respectively, with 13 bases between them. Per the germline V gene, CDR1 is SGHRS and CDR2 is YFSETQ. The CDR3 is made up of 18 amino acids. The CDR3 DNA sequence: TGCGCCAGCAGCTTGGCCGGAGGCCCTAGCTCTGGGGCCAACGTCCTGACTTTC. As protein: CASSLAGGPSSGANVLTF.

CDR3 protein: CASSEASGRLRQYF. As DNA, the CDR3 is TGTGCCAGCAGTGAAGCTAGCGGCCGGTTGCGGCAGTATTTT. The chain employs TRBV2 and TRBJ2-3; perhaps TRBD2 as D (6 bases). Between the trimmed V and J ends, which lost 0 bases and 11 bases, there was a span of 15 bases. The CDR3 totals 14 residues. The germline V gene has CDR1 SNHLY and CDR2 FYNNEI.

The chain combines TRBV9 with TRBJ2-5; D ambiguous. There are 14 residues in the CDR3. CDR1 and CDR2 from the germline V gene are SGDLS and YYNGEE. With 0 bases removed from V and 1 base from J, the gap between germline ends came to 7 bases. CDR3 sequence (DNA): TGTGCCAGCAGCGTAGACGGCAGCCAAGAGACCCAGTACTTC. As protein: CASSVDGSQETQYF.

The chain uses TRBV20-1 and TRBJ1-4; weak D call: TRBD1 (5 bases). V was cut by 5 bases and J by 4 bases, with 11 bases left in between. Germline-derived CDR1 and CDR2 are DFQATT and SNEGSKA (reference sequence). The CDR3 totals 13 residues. DNA of the CDR3: TGCAGTGCTGGCGGGGCGAATAATGAAAAACTGTTTTTT. Translated: CSAGGANNEKLFF.

This chain joins TRBV14 and TRBJ2-5; D might be TRBD2 (5 bases). CDR3 length: 13 amino acids. In germline, CDR1 is SGHDN, CDR2 FVKESK. Trimming removed 4 bases from V and 3 bases from J, with 9 bases in between. The CDR3 DNA follows: TGTGCCAGCAGCCCCCCAGCGGAAGAGACCCAGTACTTC. Encoded protein: CASSPPAEETQYF.

V gene TRBV7-9 combines with J gene TRBJ1-1; D remains unclear. CDR3 length equals 11 residues. The V end lost 3 bases, the J end lost 10 bases, and 9 bases lay between the germline ends. The germline CDR1 and CDR2 sequences are SEHNR and FQNEAQ (reference sequence). The chain's CDR3 is CASSFRTGAFF. In nucleotides, the CDR3 is TGTGCCAGCAGCTTCCGGACGGGAGCTTTCTTT.

The chain recombines TRBV28 with TRBJ1-1; 10 bases line up with TRBD1. Germline V gene lookup returns CDR1 MDHEN and CDR2 SYDVKM. This CDR3 region has 14 residues. After removal of 4 bases from V and 5 bases from J, the junction contained 4 bases not matched to a gene. CDR3 sequence: CASSSGQGSTEAFF. CDR3 nucleotide sequence: TGTGCCAGCAGTTCGGGACAGGGGTCTACTGAAGCTTTCTTT.

V usage is TRBV7-2 and J usage is TRBJ2-2; D gene unclear. Trimming cost V 4 bases and J 7 bases, with 10 bases left between them. CDR1 is SGHTA, CDR2 FQGNSA, per germline. The CDR3 sequence is 13 residues long. CDR3 sequence: CASSSVGGGELFF. The CDR3 DNA reads TGTGCCAGCAGCTCAGTGGGTGGCGGGGAGCTGTTTTTT.

The chain is built from TRBV3-1 and TRBJ2-5, with D uncertain. The CDR3 consists of 15 residues. V was cut by 1 base and J by 5 bases, with 14 bases left in between. Germline V gene sequence: CDR1 LGHDT, CDR2 YNNKEL (reference sequence). The chain's CDR3 is CASSQGNHPGETQYF. CDR3 DNA: TGTGCCAGCAGCCAAGGCAACCACCCCGGGGAGACCCAGTACTTC.

CDR3 residues: CSAGTGGMNTEAFF. The DNA for the CDR3 is TGCAGCGCCGGGACAGGGGGGATGAACACTGAAGCTTTCTTT. The chain employs TRBV29-1 and TRBJ1-1; TRBD1 matches at 11 bases. CDR3 length: 14 amino acids. Trimming removed 7 bases from V and 0 bases from J; junction bases left unmatched: 4. The germline gives CDR1 SQVTM, CDR2 ANQGSEA.

This rearrangement joins TRBV23-1 to TRBJ1-2, with D uncertain. TRBV23-1 is placed among ORFs of uncertain function. The CDR3 is 17 residues long. V was clipped by 0 bases and J by 6 bases, with 20 bases between them. CDR3 amino acids: CASSQSRWKAGPNGYTF. CDR3 bases: TGCGCCAGCAGTCAATCTCGGTGGAAGGCCGGGCCGAATGGCTACACCTTC.

CDR3 protein: CSTSPGSWDEQFF. CDR3 sequence (DNA): TGCAGTACCTCCCCTGGGTCCTGGGATGAGCAGTTCTTC. The rearrangement links TRBV29-1 to TRBJ2-1; D uncertain. This CDR3 spans 13 amino acids. Germline CDR1 and CDR2: SQVTM and ANQGSEA.

This clonotype was seen a few times. The CDR3 DNA reads as TGTGCCAGCAGCTTGGGACAAAGAAACACTGAAGCTTTCTTT. Amino acid sequence: CASSLGQRNTEAFF. The chain is built from TRBV5-4 and TRBJ1-1, with D unclear. The CDR3 sequence is 14 residues long. The ends were cut back, 0 bases at V and 2 bases at J, with 8 bases in the middle. CDR1 is SGHNT, CDR2 YYREEE, per germline (reference sequence).

This clonotype was seen only once. The chain combines TRBV4-3 with TRBJ2-6; tentatively, D is TRBD2 (5 bases). In germline, CDR1 is LGHNA, CDR2 YSLEER. Trimming stripped 7 bases from V and 2 bases from J, with 21 bases between. The CDR3 has 18 amino acids. In DNA form, the CDR3 reads TGCGCCAGCACCGATATAGGGAGTACCCACCCTGGGGCCAACGTCCTGACTTTC. This encodes CASTDIGSTHPGANVLTF.

V is TRBV27 and J is TRBJ1-1; the D is unclear. Germline V gene sequence: CDR1 MNHEY, CDR2 SMNVEV (reference sequence). This CDR3 has 11 amino acids. Trimming took 8 bases from V and 2 from J, leaving 6 bases between them. In DNA form, the CDR3 reads TGTGCCAGCCAAAGAAACACTGAAGCTTTCTTT. It is translated as CASQRNTEAFF.

In DNA, the CDR3 is TGCAGTGCTAGAAGCCTAGCGGGGATCTACGAGCAGTACTTC. This sequence encodes CSARSLAGIYEQYF. J is TRBJ2-7 and V is TRBV20-1, with 9 positions matching TRBD2. The ends lost 2 bases at V and 3 bases at J; junction bases unmatched: 5. CDR3 length equals 14 residues. Germline V gene data show CDR1 as DFQATT and CDR2 as SNEGSKA (reference sequence).

The V call is TRBV5-4, the J call TRBJ1-1, with 11 bases matching TRBD1. This CDR3 comprises 19 residues. The V gene's germline CDR1 is SGHNT and CDR2 YYREEE (reference sequence). J was trimmed by 4 bases and V by 4 bases; bases with no gene match: 18. CDR3 bases: TGTGCCAGCAGCCCAACCCCGGACAGGGGGCGGTTTAAGGGCACTGAAGCTTTCTTT. Translating gives CASSPTPDRGRFKGTEAFF.

V is TRBV4-3 and J is TRBJ1-2, with D unclear. This CDR3 region has 12 residues. Germline values: CDR1 LGHNA, CDR2 YSLEER. Trimming left V 0 bases short and J 8 bases short, with 7 bases between. As DNA, the CDR3 is TGCGCCAGCAGCCAAGATAGGAGGGGCTACACCTTC. Protein sequence: CASSQDRRGYTF.

The chain links TRBV4-3 to TRBJ1-1; weak D call: TRBD1 (5 bases). Trimming took 0 bases from V and 3 from J, leaving 5 bases between them. This CDR3 has 13 amino acids. Germline values: CDR1 LGHNA, CDR2 YSLEER. CDR3 region: CASSQEGDTEAFF. In DNA, the CDR3 is TGCGCCAGCAGCCAAGAAGGGGACACTGAAGCTTTCTTT.

The chain recombines TRBV7-2 with TRBJ2-3; no firm D call. CDR1 is SGHTA and CDR2 is FQGNSA in the germline V gene. The CDR3 covers 13 residues. Deletions cut 1 base from V and 6 bases from J, with 8 bases between. The CDR3 loop reads CASSLGHLDTQYF. The CDR3, as DNA: TGTGCCAGCAGCTTAGGCCATCTGGATACGCAGTATTTT.

The chain combines TRBV30 with TRBJ1-1; a weak D match, TRBD1 (6 bases). The length of the CDR3 is 13 residues. Trimming left V 0 bases short and J 4 bases short, with 9 bases between. CDR1 and CDR2 (germline): GTSNPN, SVGIG (reference sequence). DNA for the CDR3: TGTGCCTGGAGTGTAAAAGGGGGCACTGAAGCTTTCTTT. Encoded protein: CAWSVKGGTEAFF. The variable domain in full, completed from reference TRBV30 and TRBJ1-1, reads SQTIHQWPATLVQPVGSPLSLECTVEGTSNPNLYWYRQAAGRGLQLLFYSVGIGQISSEVPQNLSASRPQDRQFILSSKKLLLSDSGFYLCAWSVKGGTEAFFGQGTRLTVV.